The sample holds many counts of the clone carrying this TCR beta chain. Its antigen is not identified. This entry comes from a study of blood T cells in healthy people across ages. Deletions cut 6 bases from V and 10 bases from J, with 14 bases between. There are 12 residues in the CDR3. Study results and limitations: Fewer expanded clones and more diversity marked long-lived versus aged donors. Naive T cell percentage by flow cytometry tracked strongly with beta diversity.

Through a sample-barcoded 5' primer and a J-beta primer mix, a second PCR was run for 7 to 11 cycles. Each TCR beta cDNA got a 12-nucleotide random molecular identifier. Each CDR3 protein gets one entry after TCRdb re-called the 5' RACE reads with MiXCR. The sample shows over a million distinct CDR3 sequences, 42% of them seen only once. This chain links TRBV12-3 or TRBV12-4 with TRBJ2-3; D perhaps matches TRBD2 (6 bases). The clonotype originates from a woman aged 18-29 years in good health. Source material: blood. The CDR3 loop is CASSSGTGPQYF. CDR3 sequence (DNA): TGTGCCAGCAGCTCAGGGACTGGACCGCAGTATTTT.